A selection of T cell receptor beta chains follows, all from one sample in a study of T-cell reconstitution after alpha-beta-depleted transplantation in children. MiXCR was run by TCRdb on the PCR reads, yielding one entry per CDR3 protein. The sample contains nearly 400,000 distinct CDR3 sequences, 20% of which appear only once. Sequencing used PBMCs from the stem cell graft donor, obtained from the stem cell graft. These receptors all stem from a human donor who donated a stem cell graft to a child with acute myeloid leukemia. Each CDR3 is given without its conserved first and last residue.

j_call | v_call | cdr3_aa
TRBJ2-1 | TRBV29-1 | SVGDNEQF
TRBJ2-1 | TRBV10-1 | ASSDSGLAGLNEQF
TRBJ1-2 | TRBV7-8 | ASSLALQGNHGYT
TRBJ2-3 | TRBV29-1 | SVELARGDTQY
TRBJ2-2 | TRBV27 | ASRAIADTGELF
TRBJ1-6 | TRBV12-3/TRBV12-4 | ASSLGTGSRNSPLH
TRBJ2-1 | TRBV5-1 | ASSLGQRVNEQF
TRBJ2-1 | TRBV12-3/TRBV12-4 | ASAGGRGNEQF
TRBJ2-5 | TRBV20-1 | SARDLTGIQETQY
TRBJ2-2 | TRBV12-3/TRBV12-4 | ASSKGLAGGELF
TRBJ2-7 | TRBV28 | ASSLVGLAREQY
TRBJ2-3 | TRBV10-3 | AISEGTDTQY
TRBJ2-1 | TRBV20-1 | SAKALAGTRSSYNEQF
TRBJ2-5 | TRBV20-1 | SARGGSGRGETQY
TRBJ2-7 | TRBV12-3/TRBV12-4 | ASSFSGGPYEQY
TRBJ2-3 | TRBV9 | ASSVGHGSSTDTQY
TRBJ1-2 | TRBV29-1 | SATEDGYT
TRBJ2-5 | TRBV20-1 | SARIIGVGKETQY
TRBJ2-3 | TRBV12-3/TRBV12-4 | ASSAARAGVYTDTQY
TRBJ2-2 | TRBV7-9 | ASSLSASGELF
TRBJ2-1 | TRBV20-1 | SARRLAGVWEQF
TRBJ2-2 | TRBV9 | ASSVGPERTGELF
TRBJ2-1 | TRBV29-1 | SAGQDYNEQF
TRBJ2-1 | TRBV20-1 | SARVAGAFYNEQF
TRBJ2-7 | TRBV28 | ASSRLWDSRSYEQY
TRBJ2-1 | TRBV20-1 | SARSPGQGRINEQF